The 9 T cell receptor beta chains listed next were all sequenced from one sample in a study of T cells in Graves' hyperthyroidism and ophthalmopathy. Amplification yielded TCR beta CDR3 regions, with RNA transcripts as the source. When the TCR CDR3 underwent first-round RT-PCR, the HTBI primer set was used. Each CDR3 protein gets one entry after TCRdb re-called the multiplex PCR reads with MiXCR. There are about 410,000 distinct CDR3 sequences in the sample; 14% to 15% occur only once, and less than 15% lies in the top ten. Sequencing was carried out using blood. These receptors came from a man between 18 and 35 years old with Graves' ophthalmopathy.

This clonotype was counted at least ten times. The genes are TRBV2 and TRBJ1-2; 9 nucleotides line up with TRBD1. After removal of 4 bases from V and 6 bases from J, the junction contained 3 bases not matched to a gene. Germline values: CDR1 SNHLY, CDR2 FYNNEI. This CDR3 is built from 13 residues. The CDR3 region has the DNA TGTGCCAGCAGTGTAGGGGACAGGGATGGCTACACCTTC. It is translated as CASSVGDRDGYTF.

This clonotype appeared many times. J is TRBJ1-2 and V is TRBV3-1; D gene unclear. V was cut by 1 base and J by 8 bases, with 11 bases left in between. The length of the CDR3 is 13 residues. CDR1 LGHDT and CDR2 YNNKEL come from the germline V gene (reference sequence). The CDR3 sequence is CASSQGDRRGYTF. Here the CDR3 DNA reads TGTGCCAGCAGCCAAGGTGACCGTCGGGGCTACACCTTC.

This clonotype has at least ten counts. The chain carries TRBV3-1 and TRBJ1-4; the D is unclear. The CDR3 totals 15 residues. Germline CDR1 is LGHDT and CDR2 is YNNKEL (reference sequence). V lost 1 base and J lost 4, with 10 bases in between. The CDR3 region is CASSQVGSNNEKLFF. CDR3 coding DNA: TGTGCCAGCAGCCAAGTAGGCAGCAATAATGAAAAACTGTTTTTT.

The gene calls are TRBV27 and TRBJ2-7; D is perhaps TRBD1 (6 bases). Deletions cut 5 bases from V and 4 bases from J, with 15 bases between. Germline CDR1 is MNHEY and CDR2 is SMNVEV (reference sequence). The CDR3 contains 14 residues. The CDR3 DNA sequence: TGTGCCAGCAGTCCAACGCCACAGGGTTACGAGCAGTACTTC. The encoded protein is CASSPTPQGYEQYF.

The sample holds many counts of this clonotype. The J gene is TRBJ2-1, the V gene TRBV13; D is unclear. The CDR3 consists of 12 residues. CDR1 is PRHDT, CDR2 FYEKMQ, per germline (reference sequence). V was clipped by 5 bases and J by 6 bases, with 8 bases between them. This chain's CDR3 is CASSRRRNEQFF. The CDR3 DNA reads TGTGCCAGCAGCCGAAGGCGCAATGAGCAGTTCTTC.

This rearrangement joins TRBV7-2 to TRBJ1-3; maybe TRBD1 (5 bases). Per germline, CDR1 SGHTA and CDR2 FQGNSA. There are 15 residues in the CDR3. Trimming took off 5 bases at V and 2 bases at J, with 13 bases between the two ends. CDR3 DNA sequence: TGTGCCAGCAGCATCTGGGCAGGGACTGGAAACACCATATATTTT. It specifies CASSIWAGTGNTIYF.

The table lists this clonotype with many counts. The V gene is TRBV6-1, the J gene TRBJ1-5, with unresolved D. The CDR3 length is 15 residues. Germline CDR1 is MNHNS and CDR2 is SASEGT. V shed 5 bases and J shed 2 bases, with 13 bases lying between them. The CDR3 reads CASSPGRIGNQPQHF. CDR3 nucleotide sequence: TGTGCCAGCAGTCCGGGTCGAATTGGCAATCAGCCCCAGCATTTT.

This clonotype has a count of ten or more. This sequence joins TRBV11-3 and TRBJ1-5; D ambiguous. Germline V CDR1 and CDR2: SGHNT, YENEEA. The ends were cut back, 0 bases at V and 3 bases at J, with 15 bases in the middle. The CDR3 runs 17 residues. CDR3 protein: CASSLDLGLPYNQPQHF. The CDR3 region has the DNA TGTGCCAGCAGCTTAGATCTAGGACTTCCTTACAATCAGCCCCAGCATTTT.

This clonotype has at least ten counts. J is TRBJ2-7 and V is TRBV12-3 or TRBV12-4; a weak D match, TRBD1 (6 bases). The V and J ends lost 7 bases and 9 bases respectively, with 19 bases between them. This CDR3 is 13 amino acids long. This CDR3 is CASTGHPSSGQYF. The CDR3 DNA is TGTGCCAGCACGGGACACCCTTCTAGTGGGCAGTACTTC.